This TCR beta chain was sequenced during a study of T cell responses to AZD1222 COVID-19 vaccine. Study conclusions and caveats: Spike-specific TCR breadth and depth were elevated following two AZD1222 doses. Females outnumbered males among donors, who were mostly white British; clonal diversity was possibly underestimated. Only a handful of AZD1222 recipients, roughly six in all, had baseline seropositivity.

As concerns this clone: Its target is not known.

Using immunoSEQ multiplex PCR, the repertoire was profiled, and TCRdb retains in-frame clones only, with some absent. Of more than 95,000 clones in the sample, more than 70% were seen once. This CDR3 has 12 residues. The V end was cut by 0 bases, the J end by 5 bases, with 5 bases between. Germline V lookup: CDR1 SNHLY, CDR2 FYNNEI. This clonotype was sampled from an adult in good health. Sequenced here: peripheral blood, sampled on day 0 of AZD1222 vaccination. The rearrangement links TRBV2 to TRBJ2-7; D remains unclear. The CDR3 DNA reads TGTGCCAGCAGTGAAGCGGGGAACGAGCAGTACTTC. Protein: CASSEAGNEQYF.